The 24 T cell receptor beta chains below were found in one sample sequenced in a study of T cells in women clearing cervical HPV infection. Clones were sequenced by immunoSEQ multiplex PCR, and TCRdb holds only the in-frame ones, with some missing. The sample table includes 25,000 to 35,000 clones. Sequencing used blood buffy coat. Receptors originate from a woman aged 18 to 69 with a cervical HPV16 infection that either progressed to CIN3+ or cleared (not recorded which).

About this clone: The sequenced fragment ends 3 residues before the CDR3 boundary, so the rest is inferred from the germline J gene. The chain combines TRBV20-1 with TRBJ1-3, with unresolved D. V was shortened by 4 bases and J by 0 bases, with 7 bases between the two germline ends. Looked up from germline, CDR1 is DFQATT and CDR2 is SNEGSKA (reference sequence). The CDR3 runs 13 residues. Incomplete CDR3 DNA: TGCAGTGCTAACTTCCCCTCTGGAAACACC. It translates to CSANFPSGNT. The whole CDR3 reads CSANFPSGNTIYF.

In regard to this clone: Read coverage stops 3 residues before the CDR3 terminus; the germline J gene supplies the remainder. V usage is TRBV7-3 and J usage is TRBJ2-4; D may be TRBD2 (6 bases). Deletions cut 6 bases from V and 8 bases from J, with 17 bases between. CDR3 length: 14 residues. Looked up from germline, CDR1 is SGHTA and CDR2 is FQGTGA. CDR3 in amino acids: CASRSGRQGDIQYF. The part of the CDR3 DNA that was read is TGTGCCAGCAGAAGTGGGAGGCAGGGAGACATT.

For this clone: The DNA ends 3 residues before the CDR3 does, and the rest of the CDR3 is filled in from the germline J gene. The chain employs TRBV5-1 and TRBJ2-1, with 10 bases matching TRBD1. CDR1 is SGHRS and CDR2 is YFSETQ in the germline V gene. V shed 4 bases and J 8 bases; nucleotides not matched to a gene: 9. This CDR3 is 15 amino acids long. The CDR3 is CASSPPGQGKDEQFF. CDR3 DNA, as far as it was read: TGCGCCAGCAGCCCTCCGGGACAGGGGAAGGATGAG.

On this clone itself: The CDR3 is cut off 3 residues early in the read; its end comes from the germline J gene. J is TRBJ2-3 and V is TRBV10-3, with TRBD1 as a possible D gene (8 bases). The V gene's germline CDR1 is ENHRY and CDR2 SYGVKD. CDR3 length: 14 residues. V gave up 6 bases and J gave up 3 bases, with 13 bases separating them. The CDR3 loop reads CAIRQGGGTDTQYF. The covered CDR3 bases are TGTGCCATCAGACAGGGGGGGGGAACAGATACG.

A word on this clone: The observed sequence ends 3 residues before the CDR3 terminus, with the missing tail filled in from the germline J gene. J is TRBJ2-2 and V is TRBV20-1; weak D call: TRBD2 (5 bases). Germline loops: CDR1 DFQATT, CDR2 SNEGSKA (reference sequence). Trimming removed 3 bases at V and 2 bases at J, with 10 bases between. This CDR3 region has 14 residues. CDR3 DNA (partial): TGCAGTGCTAGGGCGGGTCGAAACACCGGGGAG. Its translation: CSARAGRNTGE. The entire CDR3 reads CSARAGRNTGELFF.

A note on this clone: The sequence runs out 3 residues before the end of the CDR3; the remainder is reconstructed from the germline J gene. This chain joins TRBV18 and TRBJ1-5; a possible D gene is TRBD1 (6 bases). Trimming removed 5 bases at V and 3 bases at J, with 20 bases between. CDR3 length equals 17 residues. The V gene's germline CDR1 is KGHSH and CDR2 LQKENI. CDR3 sequence reads: CASSAQGQGKTNQPQHF. The part of the CDR3 DNA that was read is TGTGCCAGCTCAGCCCAAGGGCAGGGGAAAACCAATCAGCCC.

To note about this clone: The read is 3 residues too short to cover the CDR3 end, so that end is filled in from the germline J gene. The chain is built from TRBV20-1 and TRBJ2-2, with TRBD2 matching over 11 bases. V lost 1 base to trimming and J lost 3 bases; unmatched junction nucleotides: 10. The CDR3 extends over 18 amino acids. The germline V gene has CDR1 DFQATT and CDR2 SNEGSKA (reference sequence). The CDR3 region is CSARAPYPLAGDTGELFF. CDR3 bases read: TGCAGTGCTAGAGCCCCATACCCACTAGCGGGGGACACCGGGGAG.

Note on this clone: The DNA ends 3 residues before the CDR3 does, and the rest of the CDR3 is filled in from the germline J gene. V and J are TRBV7-8 and TRBJ2-5, with a tentative D call TRBD2 (5 bases). CDR3 length: 16 residues. Deletions cut 2 bases from V and 5 bases from J, with 18 bases between. Looked up from germline, CDR1 is SGHVS and CDR2 is FQNEAQ. The CDR3 is CASSLPRGSSGETQYF. CDR3 DNA (partial): TGTGCCAGCAGCTTACCTCGAGGTTCCTCGGGGGAGACC.

As regards this clone: The CDR3 extends 3 residues past the end of the read, so its final part is completed from the germline J gene. This chain joins TRBV20-1 and TRBJ2-1, with D tentatively TRBD2 (5 bases). Trimming left V 6 bases short and J 8 bases short, with 11 bases between. CDR3 length: 11 residues. The germline CDR1 and CDR2 sequences are DFQATT and SNEGSKA (reference sequence). The CDR3 reads CSAILGYEQFF. The CDR3 DNA, read in part, is TGCAGTGCAATACTAGGCTATGAG.

A note on this clone: The DNA ends 3 residues before the CDR3 does, and the rest of the CDR3 is filled in from the germline J gene. This chain links TRBV12-3 or TRBV12-4 with TRBJ2-1; TRBD2 agrees at 11 bases. J lost 9 bases, V lost 3 bases, and 7 bases had no gene match. The CDR3 is 15 amino acids. CDR3 bases read: TGTGCCAGCAGTTTGAGTAGCGGGGGGGCTTTTGAG. This gives the protein CASSLSSGGAFE. The entire CDR3 sequence reads CASSLSSGGAFEQFF.

Worth noting for this clone: The CDR3 end is not reached by the read, which stops 3 residues before it; the germline J gene fills it in. Other nucleotide sequences in the sample specify the same CDR3. The chain joins TRBV18 to TRBJ1-3, with D possibly being TRBD1 (6 bases). V lost 3 bases and J 2 bases, leaving 14 bases between the germline ends. Germline V gene sequence: CDR1 KGHSH, CDR2 LQKENI. The CDR3 extends over 16 amino acids. The CDR3 here is CASSPRGQSPGNTIYF. CDR3 DNA, as far as it was read: TGTGCCAGCTCACCTCGCGGACAGAGCCCTGGAAACACC.

About this clone itself: With the read ending 3 residues before the CDR3 end, the germline J gene is used to fill in that end. This rearrangement joins TRBV7-9 to TRBJ2-3; 7 bases are a match to TRBD1. The CDR3 sequence is 13 residues long. The V and J ends lost 5 bases and 6 bases, in that order; junction bases with no gene match: 5. Looked up from germline, CDR1 is SEHNR and CDR2 is FQNEAQ (reference sequence). CDR3 in amino acids: CASSPTGLDTQYF. Partial CDR3 DNA: TGTGCCAGCAGCCCGACAGGGTTGGATACG.

Concerning this clone: The read finishes 3 residues shy of the CDR3 end, and the germline J gene is used to complete it. V gene TRBV12-3 or TRBV12-4 combines with J gene TRBJ1-3; D remains ambiguous. With 7 bases removed from V and 8 bases from J, the gap between germline ends came to 12 bases. This CDR3 is built from 12 residues. Partial CDR3 DNA: TGTGCCAGCAATTTTCCTCGGGACACC. Its translation is CASNFPRDT. The full CDR3 protein is CASNFPRDTIYF.

Comments on this clone: The read is 3 residues too short to cover the CDR3 end, so that end is filled in from the germline J gene. The rearrangement links TRBV28 to TRBJ2-3; the D is unclear. Trimming shortened V by 5 bases and J by 5 bases, and 8 bases separated the two germline ends. The CDR3 spans 12 residues. In germline, CDR1 is MDHEN, CDR2 SYDVKM. The CDR3 bases that were read are TGTGCCAGCAGTCAGTATAAAGATACG. Translated: CASSQYKDT. The CDR3 in full is CASSQYKDTQYF.

Notes on this clone: The read terminates 3 residues before the CDR3 end, so the remaining end is supplied by the germline J gene. This sequence joins TRBV29-1 and TRBJ1-2; 8 bases are a match to TRBD1. V lost 3 bases, J lost 4 bases, and 7 bases stayed unmatched. The CDR3 covers 14 residues. The germline gives CDR1 SQVTM, CDR2 ANQGSEA. CDR3 bases read: TGCAGCGTTGAGGCTGTGGGGACAGGCTATGGC. Translation: CSVEAVGTGYG. The whole CDR3 protein is CSVEAVGTGYGYTF.

Concerning this clone itself: The CDR3 end is not reached by the read, which stops 3 residues before it; the germline J gene fills it in. The chain has TRBV7-2 and TRBJ2-3; D uncertain. The V and J ends lost 3 bases and 4 bases respectively, with 8 bases between them. CDR3 length: 13 amino acids. Germline V gives CDR1 SGHTA, CDR2 FQGNSA. Partial CDR3 DNA: TGTGCCAGCAGCTTCGGTGGTTCAGATACG. It is translated as CASSFGGSDT. The complete CDR3 reads CASSFGGSDTQYF.

CDR3 bases read: TGTGCCAGTAGGACGGACAGGAGGAATAATTCACCG. It codes for CASRTDRRNNSP. The entire CDR3 sequence reads CASRTDRRNNSPLFF. The chain recombines TRBV19 with TRBJ2-2; 7 bases map to TRBD1. The CDR3 end falls 3 residues outside the read, so it is completed with the germline J gene. The CDR3 consists of 15 residues. Germline CDR1 is LNHDA and CDR2 is SQIVND (reference sequence). The variable domain in full, completed from reference TRBV19 and TRBJ2-2, reads DGGITQSPKYLFRKEGQNVTLSCEQNLNHDAMYWYRQDPGQGLRLIYYSQIVNDFQKGDIAEGYSVSREKKESFPLTVTSAQKNPTAFYLCASRTDRRNNSPLFFGEGSRLTVL.

Concerning this clone: The CDR3 end falls 3 residues outside the read, so it is completed with the germline J gene. The rearrangement joins TRBV7-9 to TRBJ1-2, with D perhaps TRBD1 (6 bases). Germline CDR1 reads SEHNR; CDR2 reads FQNEAQ (reference sequence). The CDR3 has 13 residues. The sequenced part of the CDR3 DNA is TGTGCCAGCAGCTTCAACAGGGCCGATGAC. This gives the protein CASSFNRADD. The whole CDR3 is CASSFNRADDYTF.

Notes on this clone: The read stops 3 residues short of the end of the CDR3; the missing end is completed from the germline J gene. The chain has TRBV5-1 and TRBJ2-2; 8 bases map to TRBD1. CDR3 length equals 16 residues. From germline, CDR1 is SGHRS and CDR2 YFSETQ. The CDR3 bases that were read are TGCGCCAGCAGACCCCAGGGGGCCTCTGGGGCCAACGTG. Translation: CASRPQGASGANV. The entire CDR3 reads CASRPQGASGANVLFF.

Notes on this clone: The read stops 3 residues short of the end of the CDR3; the missing end is completed from the germline J gene. The chain recombines TRBV20-1 with TRBJ2-7; possibly TRBD2 for D (6 bases). V lost 6 bases and J 2 bases, leaving 17 bases between the germline ends. The CDR3 contains 14 residues. Germline CDR1 reads DFQATT; CDR2 reads SNEGSKA (reference sequence). The covered CDR3 bases are TGCAGTGCGAGCGGACGGAGGGCTCCCTACGAG. Encoded protein: CSASGRRAPYE. The whole CDR3 sequence reads CSASGRRAPYEQYF.

As concerns this clone: The CDR3 end lies 3 residues beyond the end of the read and is filled in from the germline J gene. This chain connects TRBV5-1 to TRBJ1-2; the match to TRBD1 covers 10 bases. From germline, CDR1 is SGHRS and CDR2 YFSETQ. The CDR3 has 15 amino acids. The covered CDR3 bases are TGCGCCAGCAGCTTGGCCGGGACAGGGGCTGGCGGC. Residues: CASSLAGTGAGG. The whole CDR3 protein is CASSLAGTGAGGYTF.

About this clone: The sequenced fragment ends 3 residues before the CDR3 boundary, so the rest is inferred from the germline J gene. The rearrangement uses TRBV28 and TRBJ2-7, with D perhaps matching TRBD1 or TRBD2 (5 bases each). V lost 2 bases and J lost 2, with 7 bases in between. The CDR3 runs 13 residues. Germline CDR1 is MDHEN and CDR2 is SYDVKM. CDR3 protein: CASSLQGAYEQYF. CDR3 DNA, as far as it was read: TGTGCCAGCAGTTTACAGGGAGCCTACGAG.

On this clone: Read sequence stops 3 residues before the CDR3 end, and the germline J gene provides the missing end. The chain has TRBV6-2 or TRBV6-3 and TRBJ2-7; 7 bases map to TRBD2. Per germline, CDR1 MNHEY and CDR2 SVGEGT. CDR3 size: 13 residues. V shed 10 bases and J 1 base; nucleotides not matched to a gene: 7. CDR3 bases read: TGTGCCACCAGATTTAGCGGGTCCTACGAG. Translated, it gives CATRFSGSYE. The CDR3, in full, reads CATRFSGSYEQYF.

A note on this clone: Read sequence stops 3 residues before the CDR3 end, and the germline J gene provides the missing end. The chain links TRBV11-2 to TRBJ2-3; a weak D match, TRBD2 (7 bases). The germline V and J ends were trimmed by 5 bases and 2 bases, with 14 bases remaining between them. Germline assignment: CDR1 SGHAT and CDR2 FQNNGV. The CDR3 consists of 15 residues. The sequenced part of the CDR3 DNA is TGTGCCAGCAGCGGGGGGGCGGGTTCCACAGATACG. Its protein product is CASSGGAGSTDT. The complete CDR3 reads CASSGGAGSTDTQYF.